Listed here is a single TCR beta chain. What it binds is not known. The CDR3 has 16 residues. The germline V gene encodes CDR1 SEHNR and CDR2 FQNEAQ (reference sequence). Trimming cost V 4 bases and J 5 bases; bases outside gene matches: 8. These data are taken from a study of PD-1 blockade in classical Hodgkin lymphoma. At the level of the study: Intravenous delivery of nivolumab at 3 mg/kg to patients occurred every 2 weeks.

General observations from the study: It was among complete responders that baseline diversity resembled that of newly diagnosed patients. A significant rise in TCR diversity by C4D1 was seen for CD4+ but not CD8+ cells.

There was relapse after autologous stem cell transplantation in every patient, and there was variation in brentuximab vedotin exposure. Assay: immunoSEQ multiplex PCR; the TCRdb copy retains only in-frame clones and omits some. This sample has approximately 98,000 clones, with about 88% found just once. The specimen comprised peripheral blood mononuclear cells (PBMCs), sampled before the second cycle of nivolumab. The sequence came from a human donor with classical Hodgkin lymphoma. The chain uses TRBV7-9 and TRBJ2-5; the match to TRBD2 covers 12 bases. The CDR3 DNA sequence: TGTGCCAGCAGCTCCCGAGGACTAGCGGGATTGGAGACCCAGTACTTC. This codes for CASSSRGLAGLETQYF.